Sequencing of this TCR beta chain was carried out in a study of patients and donors after allogeneic stem cell transplantation. This clonotype was seen many times. TCRdb re-called the RT-PCR reads through MiXCR, storing one row per CDR3 protein. The data hold about 410,000 distinct CDR3 sequences, with 15% to 20% observed a single time. Per germline, CDR1 ENHRY and CDR2 SYGVKD. Germline trimming cut 3 bases from V and 5 bases from J; bases unmatched to any gene: 0. The CDR3 consists of 13 residues. This TCR came from a human donor who was either an allogeneic HSCT recipient or a stem cell or donor lymphocyte infusion donor (not recorded which). It is not recorded whose cells these are; they may come from a transplant donor. What was sequenced was blood, either unsorted or a sorted T cell fraction (not recorded which). The rearrangement links TRBV10-3 to TRBJ2-1, with 8 bases lining up with TRBD2. The CDR3 reads CAISELADNEQFF. DNA of the CDR3: TGTGCCATCAGTGAACTAGCGGACAATGAGCAGTTCTTC.